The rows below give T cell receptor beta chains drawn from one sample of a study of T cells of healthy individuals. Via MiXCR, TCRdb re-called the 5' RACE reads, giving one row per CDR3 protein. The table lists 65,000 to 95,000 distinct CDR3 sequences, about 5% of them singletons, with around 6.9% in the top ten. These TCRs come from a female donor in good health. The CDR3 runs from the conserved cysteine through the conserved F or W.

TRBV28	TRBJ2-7	CASSTGPYEQYF
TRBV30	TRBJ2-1	CAWSPDNEQFF
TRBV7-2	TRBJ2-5	CASSVGLAGAPPIQETQYF
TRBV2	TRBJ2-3	CASRQEPLDTDTQYF
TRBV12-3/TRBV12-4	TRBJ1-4	CASSSRGEKLFF
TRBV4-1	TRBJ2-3	CASSQDAGPQSGPDTQYF
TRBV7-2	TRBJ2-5	CASSLGFGAGKGGETQYF
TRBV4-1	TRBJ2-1	CASSQDFSGTWINEQFF
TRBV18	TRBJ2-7	CASSPGTSGGRNEQYF
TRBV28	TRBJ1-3	CASSFDRSSGNTIYF
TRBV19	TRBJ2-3	CASRRGYPTTDTQYF